The rows below give T cell receptor beta chains drawn from one sample of a study of spatial heterogeneity in lung cancer. TCRdb independently ran MiXCR on the 5' RACE reads; one entry per CDR3 protein. The sample has approximately 43,000 distinct CDR3 sequences, about 10% seen once. Sequences were derived from PBMCs, sampled at follow-up. The receptors shown here come from a female donor with early-stage non-small cell lung cancer. The CDR3 runs from the conserved cysteine through the conserved F or W. A D gene is named only where the DNA matches it firmly. Where a row states a size, it is once, few, many or the class of an expanded clone; other rows omit it.

few,TRBJ2-1,TRBD2,TRBV27,CVAGGSYNEQFF,TGTGTAGCGGGGGGGTCCTACAATGAGCAGTTCTTC
.,TRBJ1-1,TRBD1,TRBV30,CAWTRLPTRRDSEAFF,TGTGCCTGGACCCGCCTGCCGACCCGCCGGGACAGTGAAGCTTTCTTT
few,TRBJ2-5,.,TRBV20-1,CSVEMAGQETQYF,TGCAGTGTAGAAATGGCGGGGCAAGAGACCCAGTACTTC
many,TRBJ1-5,.,TRBV29-1,CSVQSPQHF,TGCAGCGTTCAATCGCCCCAGCATTTT
.,TRBJ2-2,.,TRBV5-4,CASSLLDTGELFF,TGTGCCAGCAGCTTATTGGACACCGGGGAGCTGTTTTTT
many,TRBJ2-7,.,TRBV6-5,CASSASYEQYF,TGTGCCAGCAGTGCCTCCTACGAGCAGTACTTC
many,TRBJ2-1,.,TRBV11-2,CASSLSTPLATYNEQFF,TGTGCCAGCAGCTTAAGTACCCCCTTAGCCACGTACAATGAGCAGTTCTTC
.,TRBJ2-1,TRBD2,TRBV29-1,CSVGVLAGGPNEQFF,TGCAGCGTTGGGGTACTAGCGGGGGGGCCCAATGAGCAGTTCTTC
.,TRBJ1-3,.,TRBV2,CASSYGVSGNTIYF,TGTGCCAGCAGTTATGGGGTCTCTGGAAACACCATATATTTT
many,TRBJ1-6,.,TRBV5-4,CASSPMGGQGGSPLHF,TGTGCCAGCAGCCCCATGGGGGGGCAGGGAGGTTCACCCCTCCACTTT
.,TRBJ1-1,.,TRBV20-1,CSAPPGNTEAFF,TGCAGTGCCCCACCCGGGAACACTGAAGCTTTCTTT
many,TRBJ1-1,TRBD1,TRBV12-3/TRBV12-4,CASSYQGRGLRMNTEAFF,TGTGCCAGCAGTTATCAGGGCAGGGGGCTAAGGATGAACACTGAAGCTTTCTTT
many,TRBJ2-5,.,TRBV7-9,CASSSVVQGGETQYF,TGTGCCAGCAGCTCGGTGGTTCAGGGTGGCGAGACCCAGTACTTC
.,TRBJ1-4,.,TRBV6-1,CASSNPNYGGQEKLFF,TGTGCCAGCAGTAACCCCAATTACGGGGGTCAAGAAAAACTGTTTTTT
.,TRBJ2-2,.,TRBV20-1,CSARSSRQQNTGELFF,TGCAGTGCTAGGTCCAGTCGGCAGCAGAACACCGGGGAGCTGTTTTTT
many,TRBJ2-1,TRBD2,TRBV11-3,CASSPATSGGGNNEQFF,TGTGCCAGCAGCCCCGCCACCAGCGGGGGGGGAAACAATGAGCAGTTCTTC
few,TRBJ2-5,.,TRBV7-2,CASSLYRAQETQYF,TGTGCCAGCAGCTTATACCGGGCTCAAGAGACCCAGTACTTC
.,TRBJ1-2,.,TRBV5-1,CASSLSQGRGQIGFGYGYTF,TGCGCCAGCAGCTTGTCTCAGGGACGAGGGCAAATCGGTTTCGGCTATGGCTACACCTTC
many,TRBJ2-3,.,TRBV12-3/TRBV12-4,CASSTLTDTQYF,TGTGCCAGCAGTACACTCACAGATACGCAGTATTTT
few,TRBJ2-3,.,TRBV11-2,CASSSPRGGDTQYF,TGTGCCAGCAGCTCCCCCAGGGGAGGAGATACGCAGTATTTT
many,TRBJ2-5,TRBD1,TRBV6-1,CASRRDSLKETQYF,TGTGCCAGCAGGAGGGACAGTTTAAAAGAGACCCAGTACTTC
few,TRBJ2-6,TRBD1,TRBV19,CASSGAGGFAGANVLTF,TGTGCCAGTTCCGGGGCAGGGGGCTTTGCTGGGGCCAACGTCCTGACTTTC
many,TRBJ2-3,TRBD1,TRBV9,CASSVVGQGAGTQYF,TGTGCCAGCAGCGTAGTGGGACAGGGGGCGGGTACGCAGTATTTT
many,TRBJ1-2,.,TRBV7-9,CASSLGSGIYGYTF,TGTGCCAGCAGCTTGGGCTCGGGGATCTATGGCTACACCTTC
few,TRBJ2-5,.,TRBV4-2,CASSQDPSQETQYF,TGTGCCAGCAGCCAAGACCCATCTCAAGAGACCCAGTACTTC
many,TRBJ1-5,.,TRBV28,CASLTVGPQHF,TGTGCCAGCCTGACGGTCGGGCCCCAGCATTTT
many,TRBJ2-7,TRBD1,TRBV9,CASSVSQGANSYEQYF,TGTGCCAGCAGCGTCTCACAGGGGGCCAATTCCTACGAGCAGTACTTC
many,TRBJ1-1,.,TRBV12-3/TRBV12-4,CASSPLGGTEAFF,TGTGCCAGCAGTCCCCTGGGCGGAACTGAAGCTTTCTTT
many,TRBJ2-1,.,TRBV20-1,CSARDQWSGMEQFF,TGCAGTGCTAGAGATCAGTGGTCCGGGATGGAGCAGTTCTTC
.,TRBJ2-7,.,TRBV28,CASSTSGLAEQYF,.
.,TRBJ2-7,TRBD1,TRBV6-5,CASSYSGTGGYEQYF,TGTGCCAGCAGTTACTCCGGGACAGGGGGCTACGAGCAGTACTTC
.,TRBJ1-2,TRBD1,TRBV7-3,CASSFWTGYGYTF,TGTGCCAGCAGCTTCTGGACAGGGTATGGCTACACCTTC
many,TRBJ1-5,.,TRBV7-9,CASSQDGGRGQPQHF,TGTGCCAGCAGCCAAGACGGAGGGCGGGGGCAGCCCCAGCATTTT
many,TRBJ2-1,TRBD1,TRBV29-1,CSGGQGDEQFF,TGCAGCGGGGGACAGGGGGATGAGCAGTTCTTC
few,TRBJ1-1,.,TRBV12-3/TRBV12-4,CASSLRLPGKNTEAFF,TGTGCCAGCAGTTTAAGGCTACCGGGTAAGAACACTGAAGCTTTCTTT
.,TRBJ1-3,.,TRBV28,CASSWDRTSGDTIYF,TGTGCCAGCAGTTGGGACCGGACCTCTGGGGACACCATATATTTT
.,TRBJ2-5,.,TRBV11-3,CASSDGSETQYF,TGTGCCAGCAGCGACGGATCGGAGACCCAGTACTTC
many,TRBJ1-2,.,TRBV19,CASSIDRTHGYTF,TGTGCCAGTAGTATAGATCGAACCCATGGCTACACCTTC
.,TRBJ2-3,.,TRBV20-1,CSAGPQDTQYF,TGCAGTGCGGGGCCCCAAGATACGCAGTATTTT